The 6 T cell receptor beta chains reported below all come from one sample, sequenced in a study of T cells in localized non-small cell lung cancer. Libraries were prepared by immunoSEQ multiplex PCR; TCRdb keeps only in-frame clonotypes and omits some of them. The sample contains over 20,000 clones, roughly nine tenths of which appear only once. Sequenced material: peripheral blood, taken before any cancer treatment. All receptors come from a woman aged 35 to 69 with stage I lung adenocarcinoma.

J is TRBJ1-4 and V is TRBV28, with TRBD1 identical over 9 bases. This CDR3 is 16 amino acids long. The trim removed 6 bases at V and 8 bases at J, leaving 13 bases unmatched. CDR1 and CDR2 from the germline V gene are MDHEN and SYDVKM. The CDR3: CASSPPGQGVKEKLFF. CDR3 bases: TGTGCCAGCAGCCCCCCGGGACAGGGAGTGAAAGAAAAACTGTTTTTT.

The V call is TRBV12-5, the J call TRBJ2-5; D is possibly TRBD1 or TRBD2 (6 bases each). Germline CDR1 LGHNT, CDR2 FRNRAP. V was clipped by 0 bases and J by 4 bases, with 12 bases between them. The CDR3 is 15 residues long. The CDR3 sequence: CASGLVLGGAETQYF. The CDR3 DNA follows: TGTGCTAGTGGTTTGGTACTGGGGGGCGCAGAGACCCAGTACTTC.

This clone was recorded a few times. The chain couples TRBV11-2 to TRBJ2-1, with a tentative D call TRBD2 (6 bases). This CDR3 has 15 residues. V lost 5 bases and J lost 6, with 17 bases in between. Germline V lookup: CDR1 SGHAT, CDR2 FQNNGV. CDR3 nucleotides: TGTGCCAGCAGCCGCCAGGGAGGTAGTTCCAATGAGCAGTTCTTC. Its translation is CASSRQGGSSNEQFF.

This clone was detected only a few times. The chain's CDR3 is CASSWTSVSTDTQYF. The CDR3 DNA follows: TGCGCCAGCAGTTGGACTAGCGTTAGCACAGATACGCAGTATTTT. This chain uses TRBV5-1 with TRBJ2-3; the match to TRBD2 covers 9 bases. With 5 bases clipped from V and 0 bases from J, the junction kept 4 bases outside the gene matches. The CDR3 runs 15 residues. Per germline, CDR1 SGHRS and CDR2 YFSETQ.

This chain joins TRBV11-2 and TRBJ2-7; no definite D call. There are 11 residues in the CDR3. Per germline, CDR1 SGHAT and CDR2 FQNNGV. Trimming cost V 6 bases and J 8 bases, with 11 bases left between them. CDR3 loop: CASRLLAQQYF. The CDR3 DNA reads TGTGCCAGCAGGCTCCTCGCCCAGCAGTACTTC.

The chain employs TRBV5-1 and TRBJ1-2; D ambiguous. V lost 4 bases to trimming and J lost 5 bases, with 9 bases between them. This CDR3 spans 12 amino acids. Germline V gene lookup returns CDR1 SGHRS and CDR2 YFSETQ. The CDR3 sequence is CASSEGGYGYTF. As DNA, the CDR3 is TGCGCCAGCAGCGAAGGCGGGTATGGCTACACCTTC.